Listed here are 3 T cell receptor beta chains from one sample, sequenced in a study of cytomegalovirus exposure and HLA in healthy donors. The table came from immunoSEQ multiplex PCR; TCRdb's copy has only in-frame clones and leaves some out. The sample lists over 150,000 clones; 80% to 85% were seen once. Sequenced: PBMCs. The receptors were gathered from a woman between 18 and 30 years old in good health and CMV-seropositive.

The chain uses TRBV21-1 and TRBJ2-5; no check of the table's D call, TRBD2, against the DNA was made. TRBV21-1 represents a pseudogene. This CDR3 spans 17 amino acids. The CDR3 region is CASSRFRAGELSETQYF. The CDR3, as DNA: TGTGCCAGCAGCAGGTTTCGGGCGGGAGAACTCTCAGAGACCCAGTACTTC.

CDR3 protein: CASSFGGTTDTQYF. For the CDR3, the DNA is TGTGCCAGCAGTTTCGGGGGGACCACAGATACGCAGTATTTT. The gene calls are TRBV27 and TRBJ2-3; 7 bases are a match to TRBD2. The V and J ends lost 3 bases and 2 bases, in that order; junction bases with no gene match: 2. The CDR3 extends over 14 amino acids. The germline V gene has CDR1 MNHEY and CDR2 SMNVEV (reference sequence).

This clone was recorded once. In DNA form, the CDR3 reads TGTGCCAGCAGTGAAGCGGGGACAGGGGGCGGCTTTGGCTACACCTTC. Amino acid sequence: CASSEAGTGGGFGYTF. The chain couples TRBV6-1 to TRBJ1-2; 12 bases fit TRBD1. Germline V gene data show CDR1 as MNHNS and CDR2 as SASEGT. Losses at the gene ends were 0 bases for V and 7 bases for J; bases not matched to a gene: 6. The CDR3 totals 16 residues.